A selection of T cell receptor beta chains follows, all from one sample in a study of cytomegalovirus exposure and HLA in healthy donors. Using immunoSEQ multiplex PCR, the repertoire was profiled, and TCRdb retains in-frame clones only, with some absent. The top ten clones hold 2.5% to 3% of a sample with roughly 150,000 clones, 60% to 85% of them seen once. The sample consisted of PBMCs. These TCRs come from a woman in her forties or fifties in good health and CMV-seropositive. CDR3s leave out the opening cysteine and the closing phenylalanine or tryptophan.

v_call,cdr3_aa
TRBV4-2,ASSQAGTGRTEAF
TRBV5-4,ASSPGQGSRNTIY
TRBV27,ASSGTAYSSPLH
TRBV5-4,ASSHIQGTPNTEAF
TRBV7-9,ASSQGASSRNEQF
TRBV2,ASTLEGQLWDTQY
TRBV5-4,ASSPPGRAADTQY
TRBV5-1,ASSLVTGAMNTEAF
TRBV2,ASSESGGGLYGYT
TRBV7-2,ASSLRGTGFNEKLF
TRBV5-6,ASSFGEYARSYNEQF
TRBV6-5,ASSYRGGYT
TRBV18,ASSQSRQGAGDTQY
TRBV5-5,ASSSYTGDPGGYT
TRBV27,ASSESRGLASEAF
TRBV29-1,SVGGDYGYT
TRBV7-2,ASSPGQGYYNEQF
TRBV2,ASSERGGTEAF
TRBV2,ASSHRTREDTQY
TRBV6-1,ASSEVVRPREKLF
TRBV10-3,AKLTTGATDTQY
TRBV2,ASSERRMSSGNTIY
TRBV6-6,ASSYSQGSKGGYT
TRBV5-1,ASSPGSTQETQY
TRBV18,ASSPGLAGGISYEQY
TRBV27,ASRRQGGYGYT
TRBV5-1,ASSYTSGGASSYNEQF
TRBV9,ASSIDSDTDTQY
TRBV10-3,AISESTQGASTEAF
TRBV5-5,ASSLGGEQPQH
TRBV7-2,ASSRTGFSTDTQY
TRBV6-1,ASSEARSSYEQY
TRBV7-9,ASSQRGGDTEAF
TRBV6-1,ASNLDRGTYEQY
TRBV6-5,ASSYSTGGLRETQY
TRBV5-1,ASSRVAEAGGYNEQF
TRBV5-5,ASSLDREEDQPQH
TRBV9,ASSAGDGNQPQH
TRBV5-5,ASSLAGGRGAQPQH
TRBV14,ASSPQAGAVGETQY
TRBV29-1,SVDEGGDEQF
TRBV6-1,ASSEGVTSTDTQY
TRBV19,ASSHATGVGYGYT
TRBV18,ASSPAGGNTEAF
TRBV6-5,ASSYSIMGGGNGYT
TRBV5-1,ASSLEAGGYT
TRBV18,ASSPRSGNEKLF
TRBV5-1,ASSLGGQGCGYT
TRBV5-1,ASSSQGNYGYT
TRBV12-5,ASGGGTGANVLT
TRBV5-1,ASSFISGVPGELF
TRBV2,ASSGYLNRPSSHEQY
TRBV5-6,ASSSEMTVGPGYT
TRBV5-1,ASRGGGNDKQF
TRBV27,ASSASQGSNQPQH
TRBV5-5,ASSLLDSIYEQY
TRBV5-1,ASSGGGFYNEQF
TRBV18,ASSPPWGGQGASEQY
TRBV5-6,ASSLGQGTGQPQH